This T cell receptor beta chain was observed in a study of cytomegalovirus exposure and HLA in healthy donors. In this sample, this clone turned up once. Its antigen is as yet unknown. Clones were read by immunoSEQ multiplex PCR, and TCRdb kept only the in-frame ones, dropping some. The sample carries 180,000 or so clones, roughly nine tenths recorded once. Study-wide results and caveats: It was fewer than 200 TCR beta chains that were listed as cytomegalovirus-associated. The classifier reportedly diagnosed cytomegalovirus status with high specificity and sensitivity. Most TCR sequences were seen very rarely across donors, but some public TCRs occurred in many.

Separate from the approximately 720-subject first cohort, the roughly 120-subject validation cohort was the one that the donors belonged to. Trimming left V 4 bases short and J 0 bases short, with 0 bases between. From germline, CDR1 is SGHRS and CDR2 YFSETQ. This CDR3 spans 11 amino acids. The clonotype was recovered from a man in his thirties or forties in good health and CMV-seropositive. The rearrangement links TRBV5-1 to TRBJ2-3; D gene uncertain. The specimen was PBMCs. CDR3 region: CASSSTDTQYF. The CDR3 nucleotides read TGCGCCAGCAGCAGCACAGATACGCAGTATTTT.